The 25 T cell receptor beta chains reported below all come from one sample, sequenced in a study of OX40 agonist ivuxolimab in advanced cancers. Assay: immunoSEQ multiplex PCR; the TCRdb copy retains only in-frame clones and omits some. Of 66,000 or so clones detected, roughly 84% appear once; the ten largest clones hold more than 0.4%. The sample consisted of CD4+ or CD8+ T cells sorted from blood, taken in a trial of the OX40 agonist ivuxolimab. The receptors were gathered from an adult with an advanced solid tumor such as melanoma, head and neck, liver or kidney cancer.

This chain uses TRBV10-3 with TRBJ2-1, with 10 positions matching TRBD2. The CDR3 runs to 14 residues. V shed 3 bases and J 10 bases; nucleotides not matched to a gene: 6. Germline lookup yields CDR1 ENHRY and CDR2 SYGVKD. CDR3 loop: CAISDVLAGREQFF. Here the CDR3 DNA reads TGTGCCATCAGTGACGTACTAGCGGGACGGGAGCAGTTCTTC.

Worth noting for this clone: One end of the junction does not line up with germline, which may come from a read error. V gene TRBV7-7 combines with J gene TRBJ2-1, with D unresolved. The CDR3 is 14 amino acids. Germline lookup yields CDR1 SSHAT and CDR2 FNYEAQ (reference sequence). CDR3 in amino acids: CASSLSLDSNEQFF. As DNA, the CDR3 is TGTGCTAGCAGCTTAAGCCTAGACTCTAATGAGCAGTTCTTC.

V usage is TRBV7-9 and J usage is TRBJ2-5, with D perhaps given as TRBD1 or TRBD2 (5 bases each). The ends were cut back, 4 bases at V and 7 bases at J, with 19 bases in the middle. This CDR3 spans 15 amino acids. CDR1 SEHNR and CDR2 FQNEAQ come from the germline V gene (reference sequence). Written as DNA, the CDR3 is TGTGCCAGCAGCTCAACGGCACGGGGCCTCGCGACCCAGTACTTC. Translation: CASSSTARGLATQYF.

The chain couples TRBV5-4 to TRBJ2-7, with TRBD2 as a possible D gene (5 bases). The CDR3 is 15 residues long. Germline V CDR1 and CDR2: SGHNT, YYREEE (reference sequence). The V gene lost 0 bases and the J gene lost 2 bases, with 12 bases spanning the gap. The CDR3 DNA follows: TGTGCCAGCAGCTTGGATTTCAGAGGGACCTACGAGCAGTACTTC. It specifies CASSLDFRGTYEQYF.

The V gene is TRBV10-3, the J gene TRBJ1-3, with D perhaps matching TRBD1 (5 bases). Deletions cut 10 bases from V and 0 bases from J, with 19 bases between. The CDR3 is made up of 16 amino acids. Germline assignment: CDR1 ENHRY and CDR2 SYGVKD. In DNA form, the CDR3 reads TGTGCCACCATCCCCACGGACACCGGCTCTGGAAACACCATATATTTT. It is translated as CATIPTDTGSGNTIYF.

The chain has TRBV5-1 and TRBJ2-7, with 9 bases identical to TRBD2. V was clipped by 3 bases and J by 0 bases; unmatched bases: 19. The CDR3 consists of 20 residues. Germline CDR1 SGHRS, CDR2 YFSETQ. CDR3 protein: CASSWGLRPAGGRPSYEQYF. The CDR3 nucleotides read TGCGCCAGCAGCTGGGGCCTGAGGCCAGCGGGAGGCCGTCCCTCCTACGAGCAGTACTTC.

The gene calls are TRBV7-2 and TRBJ2-5; D perhaps matches TRBD1 (5 bases). Per germline, CDR1 SGHTA and CDR2 FQGNSA. The CDR3 extends over 14 amino acids. The ends were cut back, 1 base at V and 3 bases at J, with 9 bases in the middle. The CDR3 loop is CASSLVGAEETQYF. Written as DNA, the CDR3 is TGTGCCAGCAGCTTAGTAGGGGCGGAAGAGACCCAGTACTTC.

This rearrangement joins TRBV9 to TRBJ2-1, with 9 bases fitting TRBD2. The V gene's germline CDR1 is SGDLS and CDR2 YYNGEE. V lost 3 bases, J lost 7 bases, and 11 bases stayed unmatched. This CDR3 contains 16 residues. This chain's CDR3 is CASSERVAGVGNEQFF. In nucleotides, the CDR3 is TGTGCCAGCAGCGAAAGAGTAGCGGGAGTGGGGAATGAGCAGTTCTTC.

The CDR3 loop reads CASGWTGGYGYTF. CDR3 in DNA: TGTGCTAGTGGTTGGACCGGAGGCTATGGCTACACCTTC. The chain uses TRBV12-5 and TRBJ1-2; D call uncertain. The V gene's germline CDR1 is LGHNT and CDR2 FRNRAP. This CDR3 spans 13 amino acids. V was trimmed by 4 bases and J by 4 bases, leaving 10 bases between them.

The chain couples TRBV19 to TRBJ2-1; D remains ambiguous. Germline values: CDR1 LNHDA, CDR2 SQIVND (reference sequence). V lost 2 bases and J 8 bases, leaving 10 bases between the germline ends. This CDR3 spans 13 amino acids. CDR3 sequence: CASSIKEGHEQFF. CDR3 DNA sequence: TGTGCCAGTAGTATAAAAGAAGGGCATGAGCAGTTCTTC. The whole variable domain, filled in from reference TRBV19 and TRBJ2-1, reads DGGITQSPKYLFRKEGQNVTLSCEQNLNHDAMYWYRQDPGQGLRLIYYSQIVNDFQKGDIAEGYSVSREKKESFPLTVTSAQKNPTAFYLCASSIKEGHEQFFGPGTRLTVL.

The CDR3 DNA sequence: TGTGCCTGGAGTGGCGGGAGGGCCCACGAGCAGTACTTC. Protein product: CAWSGGRAHEQYF. The rearrangement uses TRBV30 and TRBJ2-7, with 9 bases identical to TRBD2. The CDR3 length is 13 residues. With 1 base clipped from V and 5 bases from J, the junction kept 3 bases outside the gene matches. Germline lookup yields CDR1 GTSNPN and CDR2 SVGIG (reference sequence).

The V call is TRBV19, the J call TRBJ2-1, with 8 nucleotides matching TRBD1. This CDR3 region has 18 residues. Germline CDR1 and CDR2: LNHDA and SQIVND (reference sequence). The V and J ends lost 5 bases and 4 bases, in that order; junction bases with no gene match: 16. The CDR3 DNA reads TGTGCCAGTAGTGCGATGACAGGGGCTGGACAAAGATACAATGAGCAGTTCTTC. Amino acids: CASSAMTGAGQRYNEQFF.

The chain employs TRBV2 and TRBJ2-4, with D perhaps TRBD1 (6 bases). The CDR3 has 15 residues. V was cut by 8 bases and J by 4 bases, with 18 bases left in between. Germline V lookup: CDR1 SNHLY, CDR2 FYNNEI. CDR3 nucleotide sequence: TGTGCCAGCCCTCGGCCTGCAGGGGTAAAAAACATTCAGTACTTC. It specifies CASPRPAGVKNIQYF.

V usage is TRBV28 and J usage is TRBJ2-2; 13 positions match TRBD2. The germline CDR1 and CDR2 sequences are MDHEN and SYDVKM. J lost 7 bases, V lost 5 bases, and 7 bases had no gene match. The CDR3 has 16 amino acids. CDR3 loop: CASSGGTSGIYGELFF. The CDR3 DNA reads TGTGCCAGCAGTGGGGGGACTAGCGGGATCTACGGGGAGCTGTTTTTT. Based on the CDR3 plus reference TRBV28 and TRBJ2-2, the full variable domain is DVKVTQSSRYLVKRTGEKVFLECVQDMDHENMFWYRQDPGLGLRLIYFSYDVKMKEKGDIPEGYSVSREKKERFSLILESASTNQTSMYLCASSGGTSGIYGELFFGEGSRLTVL.

The V and J genes are TRBV19 and TRBJ2-3; D is perhaps TRBD1 (7 bases). The CDR3 extends over 16 amino acids. CDR1 and CDR2 (germline): LNHDA, SQIVND (reference sequence). Trimming cost V 7 bases and J 2 bases, with 19 bases left between them. CDR3 protein: CASNPQGGFYTDTQYF. The CDR3 bases are TGTGCCAGTAATCCCCAGGGGGGCTTTTACACAGATACGCAGTATTTT.

The chain joins TRBV7-2 to TRBJ1-1; TRBD1 matches 8 bases. The CDR3 extends over 15 amino acids. V shed 3 bases and J 1 base; nucleotides not matched to a gene: 4. Germline assignment: CDR1 SGHTA and CDR2 FQGNSA. Written as DNA, the CDR3 is TGTGCCAGCAGCTTCACAGGGGGTGGGAACACTGAAGCTTTCTTT. Translation gives CASSFTGGGNTEAFF. The whole variable domain, remainder taken from reference TRBV7-2 and TRBJ1-1, is GAGVSQSPSNKVTEKGKDVELRCDPISGHTALYWYRQSLGQGLEFLIYFQGNSAPDKSGLPSDRFSAERTGGSVSTLTIQRTQQEDSAVYLCASSFTGGGNTEAFFGQGTRLTVV.

The chain employs TRBV4-2 and TRBJ2-7; TRBD2 aligns across 7 bases. The CDR3 is 18 amino acids. The germline gives CDR1 LGHNA, CDR2 YNFKEQ. V shed 0 bases, J shed 4 bases, and the junction held 15 bases outside the gene matches. The DNA for the CDR3 is TGTGCCAGCAGCCAAGATGCCACGTCCGCGGGAGAACAGTACGAGCAGTACTTC. Protein sequence: CASSQDATSAGEQYEQYF.

The rearrangement links TRBV19 to TRBJ2-2, with no clear D. The CDR3 is 14 amino acids. Trimming cost V 6 bases and J 7 bases, with 15 bases left between them. The germline CDR1 and CDR2 sequences are LNHDA and SQIVND (reference sequence). This chain's CDR3 is CASSPVGYGGELFF. Here the CDR3 DNA reads TGTGCCAGTAGCCCAGTGGGGTACGGCGGGGAGCTGTTTTTT.

The V call is TRBV7-2, the J call TRBJ2-6; D remains unclear. Germline V gives CDR1 SGHTA, CDR2 FQGNSA. The CDR3 has 15 amino acids. Trimming removed 5 bases at V and 2 bases at J, with 10 bases between. The CDR3 bases are TGTGCCAGCAGCCCTCAGATGACTGGGGCCAACGTCCTGACTTTC. Its protein product is CASSPQMTGANVLTF.

This chain links TRBV23-1 with TRBJ2-2, with 7 positions matching TRBD1. TRBV23-1 is marked as an open reading frame, function uncertain. The CDR3 is 17 amino acids. V lost 2 bases, J lost 6 bases, and 12 bases stayed unmatched. CDR3 protein: CASSQTHDRVNPGELFF. In DNA form, the CDR3 reads TGCGCCAGCAGTCAAACTCACGACAGGGTTAATCCCGGGGAGCTGTTTTTT.

The chain recombines TRBV10-3 with TRBJ2-3; 9 nucleotides agree with TRBD2. This CDR3 is built from 13 residues. The germline V gene has CDR1 ENHRY and CDR2 SYGVKD. V lost 6 bases to trimming and J lost 3 bases; unmatched junction nucleotides: 1. CDR3 DNA: TGTGCCATCAGAGGACTAGCGACAGATACGCAGTATTTT. Its protein product is CAIRGLATDTQYF.

The CDR3: CASSLAVYNEQFF. In nucleotides, the CDR3 is TGTGCCAGCAGCTTAGCGGTGTACAATGAGCAGTTCTTC. The J gene is TRBJ2-1, the V gene TRBV7-2; no definite D call. Looked up from germline, CDR1 is SGHTA and CDR2 is FQGNSA. The V end lost 0 bases, the J end lost 4 bases, and 4 bases lay between the germline ends. This CDR3 contains 13 residues. Full variable domain (remainder filled in from reference TRBV7-2 and TRBJ2-1): GAGVSQSPSNKVTEKGKDVELRCDPISGHTALYWYRQSLGQGLEFLIYFQGNSAPDKSGLPSDRFSAERTGGSVSTLTIQRTQQEDSAVYLCASSLAVYNEQFFGPGTRLTVL.

The chain combines TRBV29-1 with TRBJ2-7, with 14 bases fitting TRBD2. Trimming cost V 5 bases and J 8 bases; bases outside gene matches: 8. The CDR3 is 14 amino acids. The germline CDR1 and CDR2 sequences are SQVTM and ANQGSEA. CDR3 protein: CSVRLAGGLQKQYF. Here the CDR3 DNA reads TGCAGCGTTAGACTAGCGGGAGGGCTACAGAAGCAGTACTTC.

This chain uses TRBV27 with TRBJ1-3, with unresolved D. The ends were cut back, 3 bases at V and 9 bases at J, with 12 bases in the middle. The CDR3 spans 13 residues. Germline loops: CDR1 MNHEY, CDR2 SMNVEV (reference sequence). The chain's CDR3 is CASSLTRSGTIYF. CDR3 DNA sequence: TGTGCCAGCAGTTTGACCAGGTCGGGCACCATATATTTT.

The CDR3 nucleotides read TGTGCCAGCCGAAACCCGGGACTCAGCACAGATACGCAGTATTTT. Amino acids: CASRNPGLSTDTQYF. The V call is TRBV5-4, the J call TRBJ2-3, with D possibly TRBD2 on 6 matching bases. The V end lost 7 bases, the J end lost 0 bases, and 15 bases lay between the germline ends. The CDR3 is 15 amino acids. The V gene's germline CDR1 is SGHNT and CDR2 YYREEE (reference sequence).